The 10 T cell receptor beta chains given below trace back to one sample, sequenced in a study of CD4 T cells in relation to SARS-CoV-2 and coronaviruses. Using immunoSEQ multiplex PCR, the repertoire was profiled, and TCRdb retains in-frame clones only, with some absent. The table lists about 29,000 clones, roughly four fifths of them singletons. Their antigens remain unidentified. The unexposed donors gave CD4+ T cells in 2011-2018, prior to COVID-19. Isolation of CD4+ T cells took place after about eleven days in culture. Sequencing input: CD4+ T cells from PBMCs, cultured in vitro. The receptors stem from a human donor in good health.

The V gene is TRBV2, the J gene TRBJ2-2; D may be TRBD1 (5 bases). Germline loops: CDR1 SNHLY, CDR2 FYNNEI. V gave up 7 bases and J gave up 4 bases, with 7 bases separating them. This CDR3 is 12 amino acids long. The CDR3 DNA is TGTGCCAGCAAGGGGTCCACCGGGGAGCTGTTTTTT. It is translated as CASKGSTGELFF.

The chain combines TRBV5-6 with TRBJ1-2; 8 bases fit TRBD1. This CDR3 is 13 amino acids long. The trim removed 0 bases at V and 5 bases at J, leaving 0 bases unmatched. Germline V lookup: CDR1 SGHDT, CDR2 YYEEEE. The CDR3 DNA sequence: TGTGCCAGCAGCTTGGACAGGGGGTATGGCTACACCTTC. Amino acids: CASSLDRGYGYTF. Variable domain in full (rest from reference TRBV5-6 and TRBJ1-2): DAGVTQSPTHLIKTRGQQVTLRCSPKSGHDTVSWYQQALGQGPQFIFQYYEEEERQRGNFPDRFSGHQFPNYSSELNVNALLLGDSALYLCASSLDRGYGYTFGSGTRLTVV.

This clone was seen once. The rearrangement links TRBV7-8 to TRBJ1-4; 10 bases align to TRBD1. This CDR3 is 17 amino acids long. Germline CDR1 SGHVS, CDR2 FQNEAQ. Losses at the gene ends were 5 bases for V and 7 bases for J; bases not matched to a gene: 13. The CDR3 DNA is TGTGCCAGCAGCACCCCGGGACAGGGGTCAGTCGGTGAAAAACTGTTTTTT. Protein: CASSTPGQGSVGEKLFF.

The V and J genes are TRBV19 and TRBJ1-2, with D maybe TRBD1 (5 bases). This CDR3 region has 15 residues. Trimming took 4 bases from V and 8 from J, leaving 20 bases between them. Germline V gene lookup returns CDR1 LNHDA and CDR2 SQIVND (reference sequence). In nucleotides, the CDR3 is TGTGCCAGTAGTACCTCGCAGGTCTGGGGCGCGGGCTACACCTTC. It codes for CASSTSQVWGAGYTF.

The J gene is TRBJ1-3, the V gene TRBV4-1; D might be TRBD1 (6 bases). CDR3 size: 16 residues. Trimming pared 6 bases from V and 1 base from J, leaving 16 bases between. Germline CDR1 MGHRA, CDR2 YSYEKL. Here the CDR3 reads CASSTVGGLSGNTIYF. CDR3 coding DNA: TGCGCCAGCAGTACCGTGGGGGGCCTTTCTGGAAACACCATATATTTT.

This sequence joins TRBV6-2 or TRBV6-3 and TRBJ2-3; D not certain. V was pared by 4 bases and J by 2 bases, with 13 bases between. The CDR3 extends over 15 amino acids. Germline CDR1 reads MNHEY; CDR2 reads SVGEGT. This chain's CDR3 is CASSSTWSVTDTQYF. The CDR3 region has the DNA TGTGCCAGCAGTTCGACCTGGTCCGTCACAGATACGCAGTATTTT.

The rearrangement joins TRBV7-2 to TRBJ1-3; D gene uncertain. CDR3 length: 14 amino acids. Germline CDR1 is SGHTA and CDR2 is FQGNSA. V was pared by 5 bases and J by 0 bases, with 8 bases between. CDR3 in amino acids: CASSPRASGNTIYF. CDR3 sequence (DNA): TGTGCCAGCAGCCCCCGTGCCTCTGGAAACACCATATATTTT.

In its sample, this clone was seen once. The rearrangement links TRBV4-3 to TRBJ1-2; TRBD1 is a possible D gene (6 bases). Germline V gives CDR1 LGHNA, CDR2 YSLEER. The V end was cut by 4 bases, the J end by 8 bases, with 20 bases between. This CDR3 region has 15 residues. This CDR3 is CASSPNWGGAGGYTF. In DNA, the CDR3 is TGCGCCAGCAGCCCGAATTGGGGGGGGGCAGGAGGCTACACCTTC.

CDR3 bases: TGCGCCAGCAGCCAGTCGATACGAGGGGGGGCCTACGAGCAGTACTTC. Protein sequence: CASSQSIRGGAYEQYF. The chain is built from TRBV4-3 and TRBJ2-7; a possible D gene is TRBD2 (7 bases). The V end was cut by 3 bases, the J end by 2 bases, with 17 bases between. CDR1 LGHNA and CDR2 YSLEER come from the germline V gene. This CDR3 region has 16 residues.

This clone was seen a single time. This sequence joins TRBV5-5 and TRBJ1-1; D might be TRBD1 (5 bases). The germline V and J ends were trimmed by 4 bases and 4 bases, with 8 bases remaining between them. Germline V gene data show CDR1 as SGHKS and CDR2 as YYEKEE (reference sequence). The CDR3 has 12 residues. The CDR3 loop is CASSLQGTEAFF. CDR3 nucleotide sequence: TGTGCCAGCAGCCTTCAGGGCACTGAAGCTTTCTTT.